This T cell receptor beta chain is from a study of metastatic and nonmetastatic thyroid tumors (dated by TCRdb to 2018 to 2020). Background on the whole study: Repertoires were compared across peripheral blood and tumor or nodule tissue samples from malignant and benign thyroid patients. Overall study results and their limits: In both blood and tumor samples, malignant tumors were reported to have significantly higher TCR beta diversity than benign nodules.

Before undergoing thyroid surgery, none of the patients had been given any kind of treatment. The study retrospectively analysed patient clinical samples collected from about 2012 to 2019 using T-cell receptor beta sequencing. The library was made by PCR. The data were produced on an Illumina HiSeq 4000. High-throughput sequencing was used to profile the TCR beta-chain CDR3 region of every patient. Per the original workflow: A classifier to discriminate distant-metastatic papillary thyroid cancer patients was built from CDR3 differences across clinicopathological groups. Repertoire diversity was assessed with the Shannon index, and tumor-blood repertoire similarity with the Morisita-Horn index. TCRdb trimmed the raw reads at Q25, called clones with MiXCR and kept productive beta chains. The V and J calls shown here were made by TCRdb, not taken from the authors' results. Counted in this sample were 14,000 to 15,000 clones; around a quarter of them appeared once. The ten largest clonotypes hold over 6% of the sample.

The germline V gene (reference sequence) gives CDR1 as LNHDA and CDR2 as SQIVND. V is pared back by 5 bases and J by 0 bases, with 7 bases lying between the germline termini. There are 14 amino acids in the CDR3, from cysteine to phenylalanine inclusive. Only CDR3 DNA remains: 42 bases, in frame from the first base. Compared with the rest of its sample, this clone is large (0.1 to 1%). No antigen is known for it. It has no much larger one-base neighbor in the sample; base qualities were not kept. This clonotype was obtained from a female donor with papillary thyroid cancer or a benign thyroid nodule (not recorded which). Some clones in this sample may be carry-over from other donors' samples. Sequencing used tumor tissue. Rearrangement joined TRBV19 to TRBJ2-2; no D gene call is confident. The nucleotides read TGTGCCAGTAGTCCTTTCTCGAACACCGGGGAGCTGTTTTTT. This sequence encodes CASSPFSNTGELFF.